This TCR beta chain derives from a study of OX40 agonist ivuxolimab in advanced cancers. Study background: Patients received intravenous ivuxolimab every 2 weeks at 0.01 to 10 mg/kg.

The table came from immunoSEQ multiplex PCR; TCRdb's copy has only in-frame clones and leaves some out. The sample includes around 68,000 clones, 75% to 90% of them seen just once. Per the germline V gene, CDR1 is KGHSH and CDR2 is LQKENI. The CDR3 spans 16 residues. V was trimmed by 3 bases and J by 4 bases, leaving 16 bases between them. Material: CD4+ or CD8+ T cells sorted from blood, obtained in a trial of the OX40 agonist ivuxolimab. V is TRBV18 and J is TRBJ1-3; the D gene is possibly TRBD1 (6 bases). This clonotype originated in an adult with an advanced solid tumor such as melanoma, head and neck, liver or kidney cancer. CDR3 sequence reads: CASSPADGGPGNTIYF. The CDR3 DNA follows: TGTGCCAGCTCACCCGCGGACGGGGGGCCCGGAAACACCATATATTTT.